This T cell receptor beta chain was found in a study of T cells in tuberculosis. Unsorted cryopreserved PBMC were sequenced, averaging roughly 100,000 T cells per clinical donor. Profiled with immunoSEQ multiplex PCR; TCRdb holds only in-frame clones, not every one. Of 9,500 to 12,000 clones in the sample, roughly 93% were seen once. There are 14 residues in the CDR3. The germline CDR1 and CDR2 sequences are LNHDA and SQIVND (reference sequence). Trimming shortened V by 5 bases and J by 2 bases, and 10 bases separated the two germline ends. Sequencing was performed on PBMCs. V is TRBV19 and J is TRBJ1-3; D unclear. This receptor was obtained from an adult with tuberculosis. The CDR3 coding sequence is TGTGCCAGTAGTCCTTCCACAGCTGGAAACACCATATATTTT. Its protein is CASSPSTAGNTIYF.